What follows are 26 T cell receptor beta chains derived from one specimen sequenced in a study of cytomegalovirus exposure and HLA in healthy donors. 60 Vbeta and 13 Jbeta primers were used in PCR. Assay used: immunoSEQ multiplex PCR; TCRdb lists only in-frame clones, some missing. The repertoire holds 250,000 or so clones, with about 80% as singletons. Sequencing was performed on PBMCs. The receptors shown here come from a woman between 55 and 75 years old in good health and CMV-seropositive.

This rearrangement joins TRBV5-1 to TRBJ1-2; tentative D call: TRBD1 (5 bases). The CDR3 length is 15 residues. Per the germline V gene, CDR1 is SGHRS and CDR2 is YFSETQ. Trimming took 0 bases from V and 7 from J, leaving 16 bases between them. The CDR3, as DNA: TGCGCCAGCAGCTTGGCGGTTCAGGGAGGTGGTGGCTACACCTTC. As protein: CASSLAVQGGGGYTF. The entire variable domain, with the rest obtained from reference TRBV5-1 and TRBJ1-2, is as follows: KAGVTQTPRYLIKTRGQQVTLSCSPISGHRSVSWYQQTPGQGLQFLFEYFSETQRNKGNFPGRFSGRQFSNSRSEMNVSTLELGDSALYLCASSLAVQGGGGYTFGSGTRLTVV.

The CDR3 loop reads CASSEYIQTGGYGYTF. The CDR3 DNA sequence: TGCGCCAGCAGTGAGTATATCCAGACAGGGGGCTATGGCTACACCTTC. This rearrangement joins TRBV10-1 to TRBJ1-2, with 9 nucleotides matching TRBD1. This CDR3 spans 16 amino acids. The V segment lost 1 base and the J segment 4 bases; nucleotides outside the gene matches: 7. Looked up from germline, CDR1 is WNHNN and CDR2 is SYGVQD (reference sequence).

The J gene is TRBJ2-1, the V gene TRBV14; 8 bases match TRBD2. Germline V lookup: CDR1 SGHDN, CDR2 FVKESK. The CDR3 is 13 amino acids. V lost 3 bases to trimming and J lost 15 bases; unmatched junction nucleotides: 10. CDR3 DNA: TGTGCCAGCAGCCACCCGGGAGGGGTATCGCGGTTCTTC. Translating gives CASSHPGGVSRFF.

This clone appeared a few times. J is TRBJ1-3 and V is TRBV5-4; D is perhaps TRBD1 (6 bases). Trimming left V 5 bases short and J 0 bases short, with 15 bases between. Per the germline V gene, CDR1 is SGHNT and CDR2 is YYREEE (reference sequence). The CDR3 covers 16 residues. This CDR3 is CASSLTGGSSGNTIYF. DNA of the CDR3: TGTGCCAGCAGTCTGACAGGCGGCAGCTCTGGAAACACCATATATTTT.

J is TRBJ2-1 and V is TRBV15, with D possibly matching TRBD2 (6 bases). Between the trimmed V and J ends, which lost 3 bases and 5 bases, there was a span of 11 bases. Looked up from germline, CDR1 is LNHNV and CDR2 is YYDKDF (reference sequence). This CDR3 is 14 amino acids long. The CDR3 reads CATSRGWGDNEQFF. CDR3 coding DNA: TGTGCCACCAGCAGGGGTTGGGGGGACAATGAGCAGTTCTTC. Combining the CDR3 with reference TRBV15 and TRBJ2-1 gives the whole variable domain DAMVIQNPRYQVTQFGKPVTLSCSQTLNHNVMYWYQQKSSQAPKLLFHYYDKDFNNEADTPDNFQSRRPNTSFCFLDIRSPGLGDTAMYLCATSRGWGDNEQFFGPGTRLTVL.

V and J are TRBV5-1 and TRBJ1-1; tentatively, D is TRBD1 (6 bases). The length of the CDR3 is 15 residues. V shed 0 bases and J shed 5 bases, with 14 bases lying between them. The germline V gene has CDR1 SGHRS and CDR2 YFSETQ. CDR3: CASSLAGGLNTEAFF. The DNA of the CDR3 is TGCGCCAGCAGCTTGGCCGGGGGGCTAAATACTGAAGCTTTCTTT.

V gene TRBV19 combines with J gene TRBJ2-2; TRBD2 might be the D (6 bases). Trimming removed 7 bases from V and 5 bases from J, with 14 bases in between. The CDR3 has 14 residues. Germline V CDR1 and CDR2: LNHDA, SQIVND (reference sequence). CDR3 sequence: CASIATGDTGELFF. Here the CDR3 DNA reads TGTGCCAGTATTGCAACGGGAGATACCGGGGAGCTGTTTTTT.

The rearrangement links TRBV7-3 to TRBJ2-7; possibly TRBD1 for D (5 bases). V was clipped by 0 bases and J by 5 bases, with 11 bases between them. The CDR3 spans 14 residues. CDR1 and CDR2 from the germline V gene are SGHTA and FQGTGA. DNA of the CDR3: TGTGCCAGCAGCTTAACGATAGGGGCGGACGAGCAGTACTTC. This sequence encodes CASSLTIGADEQYF.

The count of this clone is one. V usage is TRBV7-3 and J usage is TRBJ2-7; no firm D call. This CDR3 comprises 14 residues. From germline, CDR1 is SGHTA and CDR2 FQGTGA. V was clipped by 3 bases and J by 0 bases, with 9 bases between them. CDR3: CASSLSVNSYEQYF. For the CDR3, the DNA is TGTGCCAGCAGCTTGAGCGTGAACTCCTACGAGCAGTACTTC.

In this sample, this clone turned up once. The chain combines TRBV6-5 with TRBJ2-2; 10 bases line up with TRBD2. Germline values: CDR1 MNHEY, CDR2 SVGAGI. CDR3 length: 16 residues. V lost 4 bases and J lost 5; bases outside the gene matches: 7. DNA of the CDR3: TGTGCCAGCAGTTTCCTAGCGGGAGCGAGGACCGGGGAGCTGTTTTTT. This encodes CASSFLAGARTGELFF.

The rearrangement links TRBV5-6 to TRBJ2-1, with 9 bases aligning to TRBD1. The V gene's germline CDR1 is SGHDT and CDR2 YYEEEE. The CDR3 is 16 amino acids. Germline trimming cut 4 bases from V and 5 bases from J; bases unmatched to any gene: 10. CDR3 region: CASSKSTGTGHNEQFF. The CDR3 DNA sequence: TGTGCCAGCAGCAAATCCACCGGGACAGGGCACAATGAGCAGTTCTTC.

This rearrangement joins TRBV19 to TRBJ2-1, with D perhaps TRBD2 (6 bases). Deletions cut 6 bases from V and 2 bases from J, with 17 bases between. Germline-derived CDR1 and CDR2 are LNHDA and SQIVND (reference sequence). The CDR3 has 16 amino acids. As DNA, the CDR3 is TGTGCCAGTAGAGACTGGGGGGAGGCAGCCTACAATGAGCAGTTCTTC. This sequence encodes CASRDWGEAAYNEQFF.

The genes are TRBV4-2 and TRBJ2-3, with TRBD2 identical over 8 bases. This CDR3 is built from 15 residues. Trimming cost V 5 bases and J 2 bases; bases outside gene matches: 6. The germline gives CDR1 LGHNA, CDR2 YNFKEQ. The CDR3 loop is CASSYTSGTTDTQYF. Here the CDR3 DNA reads TGTGCCAGCAGCTATACTAGCGGTACCACAGATACGCAGTATTTT.

The chain has TRBV9 and TRBJ1-6; D not resolved. This CDR3 is built from 13 residues. The germline V and J ends were trimmed by 0 bases and 10 bases, with 8 bases remaining between them. From germline, CDR1 is SGDLS and CDR2 YYNGEE. In DNA, the CDR3 is TGTGCCAGCAGCGTAGGGGTAGCCTCACCCCTCCACTTT. Translation: CASSVGVASPLHF.

The J gene is TRBJ2-1, the V gene TRBV4-2; 7 bases line up with TRBD2. J was trimmed by 10 bases and V by 0 bases; bases with no gene match: 6. The CDR3 is 14 amino acids. Germline-derived CDR1 and CDR2 are LGHNA and YNFKEQ. The CDR3 loop reads CASSQDVAGPEQFF. Written as DNA, the CDR3 is TGTGCCAGCAGCCAAGATGTAGCGGGCCCCGAGCAGTTCTTC.

This clone was seen just once. This chain connects TRBV7-9 to TRBJ2-7; a weak D match, TRBD1 (6 bases). In germline, CDR1 is SEHNR, CDR2 FQNEAQ (reference sequence). V lost 5 bases, J lost 4 bases, and 9 bases lay in between. This CDR3 contains 12 residues. For the CDR3, the DNA is TGTGCCAGCAGCAAACAGGGTTACGAGCAGTACTTC. The encoded protein is CASSKQGYEQYF.

This rearrangement joins TRBV2 to TRBJ1-2, with D maybe TRBD1 (6 bases). Germline V CDR1 and CDR2: SNHLY, FYNNEI. Deletions cut 6 bases from V and 5 bases from J, with 19 bases between. The CDR3 covers 15 residues. CDR3 amino acids: CASSLKLDSLYGYTF. The DNA of the CDR3 is TGTGCCAGCAGCCTAAAATTGGACAGTTTATATGGCTACACCTTC.

The chain links TRBV11-2 to TRBJ2-1; TRBD2 aligns across 7 bases. Germline CDR1 and CDR2: SGHAT and FQNNGV. This CDR3 has 16 amino acids. Unmatched junction bases numbered 4, after V lost 1 base and J lost 1 base. CDR3 sequence: CASSLVPAGSYNEQFF. DNA of the CDR3: TGTGCCAGCAGCTTAGTCCCAGCGGGATCCTACAATGAGCAGTTCTTC.

V and J are TRBV6-1 and TRBJ2-1, with D possibly TRBD2 on 6 matching bases. This CDR3 region has 13 residues. Germline V gene sequence: CDR1 MNHNS, CDR2 SASEGT. The V gene lost 5 bases and the J gene lost 15 bases, with 20 bases spanning the gap. In DNA, the CDR3 is TGTGCCAGCAGTACCCCAGGACTAATTGGGCCGTTCTTC. Translated: CASSTPGLIGPFF.

This sequence joins TRBV7-2 and TRBJ2-1; possibly TRBD2 for D (6 bases). The length of the CDR3 is 15 residues. The V end was cut by 3 bases, the J end by 4 bases, with 13 bases between. Germline CDR1 and CDR2: SGHTA and FQGNSA. CDR3 in DNA: TGTGCCAGCAGCTTCGCTAGCGTCGCATACAATGAGCAGTTCTTC. Its translation: CASSFASVAYNEQFF.

Only one count was recorded for this clone. The rearrangement uses TRBV19 and TRBJ2-7, with TRBD2 identical over 7 bases. V shed 1 base and J 3 bases; nucleotides not matched to a gene: 15. The CDR3 is made up of 18 amino acids. Germline lookup yields CDR1 LNHDA and CDR2 SQIVND (reference sequence). The CDR3 DNA reads TGTGCCAGTAGTATAGGTGTGGGACTATCGGGAGTAAACTACGAGCAGTACTTC. It is translated as CASSIGVGLSGVNYEQYF.

This chain links TRBV6-5 with TRBJ1-2, with 12 bases that match TRBD1. The CDR3 loop spans 14 amino acids. The ends lost 6 bases at V and 3 bases at J; junction bases unmatched: 2. Germline CDR1 reads MNHEY; CDR2 reads SVGAGI. The CDR3 DNA is TGTGCCAGCAGACGGGACAGGGGGCACTATGGCTACACCTTC. As protein: CASRRDRGHYGYTF.

The chain recombines TRBV19 with TRBJ2-7; 13 bases agree with TRBD2. The CDR3 runs 15 residues. Germline CDR1 LNHDA, CDR2 SQIVND (reference sequence). V lost 2 bases, J lost 6 bases, and 4 bases stayed unmatched. In nucleotides, the CDR3 is TGTGCCAGTAGTATAAGACTAGCGGGAGGAAGCGAGCAGTACTTC. Its protein product is CASSIRLAGGSEQYF.

In regard to this clone: The sample has other DNA sequences that encode this CDR3 too. V and J are TRBV13 and TRBJ2-7; possible D gene TRBD2, 5 bases. Between the trimmed V and J ends, which lost 2 bases and 0 bases, there was a span of 8 bases. The CDR3 length is 14 residues. The germline CDR1 and CDR2 sequences are PRHDT and FYEKMQ (reference sequence). CDR3 nucleotides: TGTGCCAGCAGCTTACCCGGGGTCTCCTACGAGCAGTACTTC. Translated: CASSLPGVSYEQYF.

The V gene is TRBV30, the J gene TRBJ2-1; D uncertain. The germline V and J ends were trimmed by 4 bases and 0 bases, with 10 bases remaining between them. Germline loops: CDR1 GTSNPN, CDR2 SVGIG (reference sequence). The CDR3 sequence is 14 residues long. This CDR3 is CAWKKRPSYNEQFF. In nucleotides, the CDR3 is TGTGCCTGGAAAAAGCGCCCCTCCTACAATGAGCAGTTCTTC.

Of note for this clone: The junction shows a germline mismatch at one end, possibly a read error. Different DNA sequences within this sample yield the same CDR3. The chain recombines TRBV5-1 with TRBJ2-1; 8 nucleotides align to TRBD2. The CDR3 spans 15 residues. Per the germline V gene, CDR1 is SGHRS and CDR2 is YFSETQ. CDR3 in amino acids: CASSNTGTRWNEQFF. The CDR3 nucleotides are TGCGCCAGCAGCAACACCGGGACTAGGTGGAATGAGCAATTCTTC. Complete variable domain (other parts from reference TRBV5-1 and TRBJ2-1): KAGVTQTPRYLIKTRGQQVTLSCSPISGHRSVSWYQQTPGQGLQFLFEYFSETQRNKGNFPGRFSGRQFSNSRSEMNVSTLELGDSALYLCASSNTGTRWNEQFFGPGTRLTVL.